This entry lists 17 T cell receptor beta chains sequenced from one sample in a study of T cells of healthy individuals. TCRdb re-called the 5' RACE reads with MiXCR, one entry per CDR3 protein. The sample records around 100,000 distinct CDR3 sequences, 17% being singletons. The receptors were sampled from a human donor in good health.

The chain is built from TRBV7-9 and TRBJ2-2, with D hard to call. The CDR3 contains 16 residues. CDR1 and CDR2 (germline): SEHNR, FQNEAQ (reference sequence). CDR3: CALDAMWQANTGELFF. The CDR3 DNA reads TGTGCTCTGGACGCGATGTGGCAGGCTAACACCGGGGAGCTGTTTTTT.

This clonotype was counted at least ten times. The CDR3 region is CASSYRDRSTDTQYF. The CDR3 coding sequence is TGTGCCAGCAGTTACCGGGACAGGAGCACAGATACGCAGTATTTT. The chain carries TRBV6-2 or TRBV6-3 and TRBJ2-3; 8 bases map to TRBD1. The germline CDR1 and CDR2 sequences are MNHEY and SVGEGT. V gave up 2 bases and J gave up 0 bases; unmatched junction bases: 1. This CDR3 is 15 amino acids long.

This chain connects TRBV4-1 to TRBJ1-5; D not certain. This CDR3 is 14 amino acids long. Germline loops: CDR1 MGHRA, CDR2 YSYEKL. V was clipped by 1 base and J by 6 bases, with 10 bases between them. CDR3 sequence: CASSQVRGTQPQHF. The CDR3, as DNA: TGCGCCAGCAGCCAAGTTCGGGGTACTCAGCCCCAGCATTTT.

This clonotype was detected only a few times. The chain joins TRBV28 to TRBJ2-5; the match to TRBD1 covers 7 bases. This CDR3 spans 14 amino acids. With V trimmed by 6 bases and J by 2 bases, 6 bases remained unmatched. Germline assignment: CDR1 MDHEN and CDR2 SYDVKM. CDR3: CASSVTGRQETQYF. The CDR3 DNA reads TGTGCCAGCAGCGTGACAGGGCGGCAAGAGACCCAGTACTTC.

This clonotype was recorded at least ten times. V and J are TRBV5-1 and TRBJ1-1; a weak D match, TRBD1 (6 bases). This CDR3 has 15 amino acids. V was cut by 4 bases and J by 0 bases, with 13 bases left in between. Germline values: CDR1 SGHRS, CDR2 YFSETQ. The CDR3, as DNA: TGCGCCAGCAGCCAGGACAGCGGATTGAACACTGAAGCTTTCTTT. This codes for CASSQDSGLNTEAFF.

This clonotype was seen a handful of times. The genes are TRBV5-1 and TRBJ2-1, with no clear D. The CDR3 sequence is 12 residues long. In germline, CDR1 is SGHRS, CDR2 YFSETQ. Between the trimmed V and J ends, which lost 5 bases and 11 bases, there was a span of 14 bases. CDR3 coding DNA: TGCGCCAGCAGTACGGACGAATATCAGCAGTTCTTC. This gives the protein CASSTDEYQQFF. Drawing the rest from reference TRBV5-1 and TRBJ2-1, the complete variable domain is KAGVTQTPRYLIKTRGQQVTLSCSPISGHRSVSWYQQTPGQGLQFLFEYFSETQRNKGNFPGRFSGRQFSNSRSEMNVSTLELGDSALYLCASSTDEYQQFFGPGTRLTVL.

This clonotype was recorded only once. V and J are TRBV4-1 and TRBJ1-2, with 8 bases identical to TRBD1. Trimming at V came to 2 bases and at J to 8 bases, leaving 7 bases not matched to a gene. This CDR3 has 14 amino acids. Looked up from germline, CDR1 is MGHRA and CDR2 is YSYEKL. The CDR3 region is CASSQQGALTGYTF. The CDR3, as DNA: TGCGCCAGCAGCCAACAGGGGGCGCTTACAGGCTACACCTTC.

J is TRBJ1-1 and V is TRBV6-5; 7 nucleotides align to TRBD1. Germline V CDR1 and CDR2: MNHEY, SVGAGI. The CDR3 consists of 15 residues. V trimming: 0 bases; J trimming: 4 bases; junction bases outside the gene matches: 5. The CDR3 nucleotides are TGTGCCAGCAGTTACTCCCGGACAGGAATCACTGAAGCTTTCTTT. Protein sequence: CASSYSRTGITEAFF.

The chain uses TRBV24-1 and TRBJ1-2; D is possibly TRBD1 (6 bases). CDR3 length: 13 amino acids. Germline V gene sequence: CDR1 KGHDR, CDR2 SFDVKD. V dropped 3 bases and J dropped 10 bases, with 14 bases sitting between them. The CDR3 coding sequence is TGTGCCACCAGTGATCCCGGACAGTTAGTCTACACCTTC. Encoded protein: CATSDPGQLVYTF.

This clonotype has a handful of counts. The chain joins TRBV3-1 to TRBJ2-7; TRBD2 matches at 11 bases. The germline gives CDR1 LGHDT, CDR2 YNNKEL (reference sequence). The CDR3 covers 14 residues. After removal of 4 bases from V and 5 bases from J, the junction contained 4 bases not matched to a gene. The CDR3 region is CASSLTSGVDEQYF. For the CDR3, the DNA is TGTGCCAGCAGCCTGACTAGCGGGGTGGACGAGCAGTACTTC.

The V and J genes are TRBV10-3 and TRBJ1-1; D call uncertain. Germline loops: CDR1 ENHRY, CDR2 SYGVKD. This CDR3 has 12 amino acids. V shed 10 bases and J shed 5 bases, with 14 bases lying between them. DNA of the CDR3: TGTGCCACCGGGCAGGTTAGGACTGAAGCTTTCTTT. This sequence encodes CATGQVRTEAFF.

This clonotype occurred a few times. This chain joins TRBV25-1 and TRBJ2-1; 10 nucleotides align to TRBD2. The germline gives CDR1 MGHDK, CDR2 SYGVNS. With 6 bases clipped from V and 3 bases from J, the junction kept 8 bases outside the gene matches. The CDR3 has 16 amino acids. The CDR3 nucleotides are TGTGCCAGCAGCCCCCGTTTAGCGGGGGGCTACAATGAGCAGTTCTTC. Its translation: CASSPRLAGGYNEQFF.

The chain combines TRBV5-1 with TRBJ1-5; D call uncertain. V was trimmed by 7 bases and J by 3 bases, leaving 11 bases between them. Germline values: CDR1 SGHRS, CDR2 YFSETQ. The CDR3 runs to 13 residues. CDR3 region: CASPDCNNQPQHF. The DNA for the CDR3 is TGCGCCAGCCCCGACTGTAACAATCAGCCCCAGCATTTT.

This clonotype was found many times. This rearrangement joins TRBV6-5 to TRBJ2-1, with a tentative D call TRBD2 (5 bases). Germline CDR1 is MNHEY and CDR2 is SVGAGI. This CDR3 comprises 14 residues. Trimming stripped 5 bases from V and 0 bases from J, with 8 bases between. As DNA, the CDR3 is TGTGCCAGCAGTCAGCGGAGCTCCTACAATGAGCAGTTCTTC. Protein sequence: CASSQRSSYNEQFF.

The sample holds many counts of this clonotype. The chain couples TRBV7-9 to TRBJ2-5; D perhaps matches TRBD1 (6 bases). From germline, CDR1 is SEHNR and CDR2 FQNEAQ (reference sequence). The CDR3 runs 14 residues. V was clipped by 2 bases and J by 7 bases, with 14 bases between them. The CDR3 region has the DNA TGTGCCAGCAGCTTACCCTACAGGGAAGGGACCCAGTACTTC. As protein: CASSLPYREGTQYF.

There are a few counts of this clonotype. The chain employs TRBV20-1 and TRBJ2-1; D not resolved. The CDR3 totals 11 residues. V dropped 8 bases and J dropped 3 bases, with 8 bases sitting between them. The germline gives CDR1 DFQATT, CDR2 SNEGSKA (reference sequence). The chain's CDR3 is CSTSHYNEQFF. The DNA of the CDR3 is TGCAGTACTTCCCACTACAATGAGCAGTTCTTC.

This clonotype was picked up a small number of times. The V call is TRBV3-1, the J call TRBJ1-1; D is ambiguous. Germline V gives CDR1 LGHDT, CDR2 YNNKEL (reference sequence). The V gene lost 4 bases and the J gene lost 5 bases, with 11 bases spanning the gap. The CDR3 is 13 amino acids. The CDR3 sequence is CASSLIEETEAFF. CDR3 nucleotides: TGTGCCAGCAGCCTTATAGAAGAGACTGAAGCTTTCTTT.